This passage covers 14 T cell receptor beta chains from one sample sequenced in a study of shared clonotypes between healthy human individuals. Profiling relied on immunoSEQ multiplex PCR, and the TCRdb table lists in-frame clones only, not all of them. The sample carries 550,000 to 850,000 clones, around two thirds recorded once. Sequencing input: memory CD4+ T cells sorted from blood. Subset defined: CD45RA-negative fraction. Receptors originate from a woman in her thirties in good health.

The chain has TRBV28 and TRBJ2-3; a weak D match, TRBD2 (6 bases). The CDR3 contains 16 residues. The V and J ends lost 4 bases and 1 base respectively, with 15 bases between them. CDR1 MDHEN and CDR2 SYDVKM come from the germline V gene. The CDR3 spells CASSSYSGTRTDTQYF. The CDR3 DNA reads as TGTGCCAGCAGTTCCTACTCCGGGACTCGCACAGATACGCAGTATTTT.

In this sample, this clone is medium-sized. The CDR3 region is CASSLYRGRSNQPQHF. The CDR3 DNA reads TGTGCCAGCAGCTTATACAGGGGAAGGAGCAATCAGCCCCAGCATTTT. The chain has TRBV7-2 and TRBJ1-5; 7 bases line up with TRBD1. There are 16 residues in the CDR3. J lost 1 base, V lost 2 bases, and 5 bases had no gene match. Per germline, CDR1 SGHTA and CDR2 FQGNSA.

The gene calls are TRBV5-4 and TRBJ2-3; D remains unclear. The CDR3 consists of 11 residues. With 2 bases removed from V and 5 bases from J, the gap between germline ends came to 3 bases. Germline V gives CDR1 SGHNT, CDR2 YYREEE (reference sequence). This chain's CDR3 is CASSFKDTQYF. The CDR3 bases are TGTGCCAGCAGCTTTAAAGATACGCAGTATTTT.

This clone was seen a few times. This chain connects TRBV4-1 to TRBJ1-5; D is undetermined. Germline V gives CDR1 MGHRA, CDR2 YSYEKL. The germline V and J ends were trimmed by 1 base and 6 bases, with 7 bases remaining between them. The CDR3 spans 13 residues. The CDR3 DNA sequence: TGCGCCAGCAGCCAAGGGGTAGGTCAGCCCCAGCATTTT. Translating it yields CASSQGVGQPQHF.

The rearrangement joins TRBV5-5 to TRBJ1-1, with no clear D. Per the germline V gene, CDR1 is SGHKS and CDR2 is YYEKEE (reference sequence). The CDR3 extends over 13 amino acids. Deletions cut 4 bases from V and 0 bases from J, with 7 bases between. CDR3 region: CASSVAVNTEAFF. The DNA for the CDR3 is TGTGCCAGCAGCGTCGCGGTGAACACTGAAGCTTTCTTT.

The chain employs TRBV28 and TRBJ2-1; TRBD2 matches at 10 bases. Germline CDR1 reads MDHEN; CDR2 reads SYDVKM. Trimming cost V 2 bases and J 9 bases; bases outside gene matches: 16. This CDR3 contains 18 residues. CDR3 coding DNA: TGTGCCAGCAGTTTAATACCTCAAGCGGGAGGGGAGTGGGTTGAGCAGTTCTTC. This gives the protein CASSLIPQAGGEWVEQFF.

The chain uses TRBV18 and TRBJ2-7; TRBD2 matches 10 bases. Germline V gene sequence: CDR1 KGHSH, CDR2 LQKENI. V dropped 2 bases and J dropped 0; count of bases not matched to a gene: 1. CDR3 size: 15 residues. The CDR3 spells CASSPSSGSSYEQYF. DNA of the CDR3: TGTGCCAGCTCACCATCTAGCGGGAGCTCCTACGAGCAGTACTTC.

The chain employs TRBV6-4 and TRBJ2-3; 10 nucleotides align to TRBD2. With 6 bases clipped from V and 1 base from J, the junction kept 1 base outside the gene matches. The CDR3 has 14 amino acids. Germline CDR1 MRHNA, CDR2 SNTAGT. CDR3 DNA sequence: TGTGCCAGCAGAGCGGGAGGGGGCACAGATACGCAGTATTTT. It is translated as CASRAGGGTDTQYF.

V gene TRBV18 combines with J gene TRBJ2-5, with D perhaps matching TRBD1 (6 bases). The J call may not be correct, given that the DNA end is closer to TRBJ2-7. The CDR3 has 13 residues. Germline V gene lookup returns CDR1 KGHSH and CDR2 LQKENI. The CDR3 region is CASSPDSLGEQYF. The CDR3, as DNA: TGTGCCAGCTCACCGGACAGCCTGGGCGAGCAGTACTTC.

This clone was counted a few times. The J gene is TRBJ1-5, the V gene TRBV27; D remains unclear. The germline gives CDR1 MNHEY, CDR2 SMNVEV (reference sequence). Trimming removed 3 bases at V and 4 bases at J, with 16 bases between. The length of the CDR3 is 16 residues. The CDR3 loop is CASSFSPDGVNQPQHF. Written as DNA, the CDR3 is TGTGCCAGCAGTTTCTCTCCTGACGGAGTTAATCAGCCCCAGCATTTT.

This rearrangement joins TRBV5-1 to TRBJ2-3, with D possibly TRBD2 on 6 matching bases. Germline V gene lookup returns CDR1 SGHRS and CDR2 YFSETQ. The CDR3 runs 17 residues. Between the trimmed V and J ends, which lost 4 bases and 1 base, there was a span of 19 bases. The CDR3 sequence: CASSAPHSSERTDTQYF. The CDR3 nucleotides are TGCGCCAGCAGCGCCCCACACTCTAGCGAACGCACAGATACGCAGTATTTT.

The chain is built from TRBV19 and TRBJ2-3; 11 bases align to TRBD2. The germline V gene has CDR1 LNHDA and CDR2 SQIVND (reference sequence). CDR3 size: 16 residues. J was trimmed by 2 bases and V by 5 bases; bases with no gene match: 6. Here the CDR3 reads CASSPTGLAVTDTQYF. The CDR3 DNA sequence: TGTGCCAGTAGTCCCACGGGACTAGCGGTCACAGATACGCAGTATTTT. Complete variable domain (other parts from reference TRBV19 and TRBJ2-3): DGGITQSPKYLFRKEGQNVTLSCEQNLNHDAMYWYRQDPGQGLRLIYYSQIVNDFQKGDIAEGYSVSREKKESFPLTVTSAQKNPTAFYLCASSPTGLAVTDTQYFGPGTRLTVL.

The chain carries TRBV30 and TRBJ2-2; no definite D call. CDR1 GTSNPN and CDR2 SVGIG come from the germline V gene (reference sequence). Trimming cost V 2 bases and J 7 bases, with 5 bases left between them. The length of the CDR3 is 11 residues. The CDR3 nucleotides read TGTGCCTGGAGTTCTGTCGGGGAGCTGTTTTTT. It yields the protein CAWSSVGELFF.

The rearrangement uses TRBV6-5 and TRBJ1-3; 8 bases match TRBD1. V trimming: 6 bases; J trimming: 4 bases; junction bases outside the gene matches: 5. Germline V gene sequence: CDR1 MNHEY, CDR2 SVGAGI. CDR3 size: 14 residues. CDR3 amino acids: CASSLDRAGNTIYF. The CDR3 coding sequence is TGTGCCAGCAGCTTGGACAGGGCCGGAAACACCATATATTTT.